One sample yielded the 22 T cell receptor beta chains listed below, sequenced in a study of cytomegalovirus exposure and HLA in healthy donors. Primers included in the PCR were 60 Vbeta and 13 Jbeta primers. The protocol was immunoSEQ multiplex PCR, while the TCRdb copy is restricted to in-frame clones and leaves out a portion. This table holds 150,000 to 200,000 clones, approximately 80% found once. The sequenced sample was PBMCs. Every receptor here comes from a boy aged 5 to 17 in good health and CMV-seronegative.

The chain links TRBV30 to TRBJ1-1; no clear D gene. Germline V gene sequence: CDR1 GTSNPN, CDR2 SVGIG (reference sequence). The V gene lost 4 bases and the J gene lost 1 base, with 10 bases spanning the gap. CDR3 length: 13 residues. CDR3 DNA: TGTGCCTGGACCAGAATAAAGAACACTGAAGCTTTCTTT. Protein sequence: CAWTRIKNTEAFF.

This chain links TRBV20-1 with TRBJ1-1; D ambiguous. V lost 1 base and J lost 5, with 5 bases in between. The CDR3 has 11 residues. Germline CDR1 and CDR2: DFQATT and SNEGSKA (reference sequence). The CDR3 spells CSARALTEAFF. CDR3 sequence (DNA): TGCAGTGCTAGAGCCTTGACTGAAGCTTTCTTT.

The chain links TRBV6-5 to TRBJ2-7; the D is unclear. Germline V gene data show CDR1 as MNHEY and CDR2 as SVGAGI. CDR3 length: 15 residues. Trimming removed 5 bases at V and 0 bases at J, with 14 bases between. The CDR3 DNA is TGTGCCAGCAGTCTTTCAGGTTTTAACTCCTACGAGCAGTACTTC. As protein: CASSLSGFNSYEQYF.

V gene TRBV12-5 combines with J gene TRBJ1-5; possibly TRBD1 for D (6 bases). Germline CDR1 and CDR2: LGHNT and FRNRAP. The CDR3 spans 20 residues. Deletions cut 2 bases from V and 6 bases from J, with 29 bases between. The CDR3 DNA reads as TGTGCTAGTGGTTTGACTTTGGACAGTGAATGGGGTGTCTCGCCTCAGCCCCAGCATTTT. Encoded protein: CASGLTLDSEWGVSPQPQHF.

V usage is TRBV15 and J usage is TRBJ1-4; D perhaps matches TRBD1 (5 bases). V lost 0 bases to trimming and J lost 7 bases, with 15 bases between them. This CDR3 contains 16 residues. Per germline, CDR1 LNHNV and CDR2 YYDKDF (reference sequence). For the CDR3, the DNA is TGTGCCACCAGCAGAGATCCGGCAGGGAGGGGTGAAAAACTGTTTTTT. Encoded protein: CATSRDPAGRGEKLFF.

The gene calls are TRBV5-1 and TRBJ1-1; no definite D call. V gave up 0 bases and J gave up 11 bases, with 20 bases separating them. The CDR3 is 15 amino acids. CDR1 SGHRS and CDR2 YFSETQ come from the germline V gene. The CDR3 region has the DNA TGCGCCAGCAGCTTGGTGGAGGGCAATTATTGGTTGGCTTTCTTT. Encoded protein: CASSLVEGNYWLAFF.

The chain couples TRBV6-5 to TRBJ1-2, with D possibly being TRBD1 (5 bases). The CDR3 is 13 amino acids. The V and J ends lost 0 bases and 7 bases respectively, with 9 bases between them. Germline CDR1 and CDR2: MNHEY and SVGAGI. The CDR3 region is CASSYSTQGGYTF. DNA for the CDR3: TGTGCCAGCAGTTACTCGACCCAGGGTGGCTACACCTTC.

J is TRBJ2-2 and V is TRBV12-5, with 8 bases aligning to TRBD1. The CDR3 consists of 16 residues. The V and J ends lost 5 bases and 0 bases, in that order; junction bases with no gene match: 5. CDR1 and CDR2 from the germline V gene are LGHNT and FRNRAP. The CDR3 loop reads CASGPRQGTNTGELFF. CDR3 sequence (DNA): TGTGCTAGTGGTCCGCGACAGGGGACGAACACCGGGGAGCTGTTTTTT.

The V and J genes are TRBV30 and TRBJ1-4; D unclear. This CDR3 is 13 amino acids long. V was clipped by 7 bases and J by 4 bases, with 13 bases between them. The germline CDR1 and CDR2 sequences are GTSNPN and SVGIG (reference sequence). CDR3 residues: CASTGSRNEKLFF. The CDR3 bases are TGTGCCTCCACCGGGTCCCGTAATGAAAAACTGTTTTTT.

The chain combines TRBV5-1 with TRBJ1-5; 7 nucleotides agree with TRBD1. The CDR3 runs to 15 residues. The V gene's germline CDR1 is SGHRS and CDR2 YFSETQ. Unmatched junction bases numbered 4, after V lost 4 bases and J lost 0 bases. CDR3 protein: CASSPTGYSNQPQHF. The CDR3 bases are TGCGCCAGCAGCCCGACAGGGTATAGCAATCAGCCCCAGCATTTT.

The chain recombines TRBV5-1 with TRBJ2-7; the match to TRBD2 covers 12 bases. The CDR3 loop spans 15 amino acids. J gave up 6 bases and V 4 bases, and 8 bases lay outside the gene matches. Germline V gene lookup returns CDR1 SGHRS and CDR2 YFSETQ. In nucleotides, the CDR3 is TGCGCCAGCAGCGGTCGACTAGCGGGAGTAGGCGAGCAGTACTTC. Encoded protein: CASSGRLAGVGEQYF.

Only one count was recorded for this clone. This rearrangement joins TRBV9 to TRBJ2-2; TRBD2 aligns across 9 bases. V lost 3 bases and J lost 6; bases outside the gene matches: 9. The germline CDR1 and CDR2 sequences are SGDLS and YYNGEE. The CDR3 runs 16 residues. CDR3: CASSAGGRAIAGELFF. The CDR3 nucleotides read TGTGCCAGCAGCGCCGGCGGGAGGGCTATCGCCGGGGAGCTGTTTTTT.

The chain carries TRBV7-9 and TRBJ1-2; 9 nucleotides match TRBD1. The CDR3 loop spans 15 amino acids. From germline, CDR1 is SEHNR and CDR2 FQNEAQ (reference sequence). The J segment lost 3 bases and the V segment lost 5 bases, leaving 7 bases of the junction unmatched. The CDR3 DNA sequence: TGTGCCAGCAGCCTGGGACAGGGCTTGGACTATGGCTACACCTTC. It encodes CASSLGQGLDYGYTF.

The chain employs TRBV27 and TRBJ1-2, with 11 bases fitting TRBD1. V dropped 4 bases and J dropped 2; count of bases not matched to a gene: 12. The length of the CDR3 is 18 residues. Germline CDR1 MNHEY, CDR2 SMNVEV (reference sequence). The CDR3 DNA reads as TGTGCCAGCAGTTCGTGGACAGGGGGCGTTATGGGGAACTATGGCTACACCTTC. Translated, it gives CASSSWTGGVMGNYGYTF.

This sequence joins TRBV7-9 and TRBJ1-1; D may be TRBD1 (6 bases). This CDR3 is 13 amino acids long. In germline, CDR1 is SEHNR, CDR2 FQNEAQ (reference sequence). V lost 1 base and J lost 7, with 10 bases in between. CDR3 sequence reads: CASSLGGGGEAFF. The CDR3 DNA sequence: TGTGCCAGCAGCTTAGGGGGGGGCGGTGAAGCTTTCTTT.

The chain joins TRBV9 to TRBJ1-4, with D possibly matching TRBD1 (5 bases). Per the germline V gene, CDR1 is SGDLS and CDR2 is YYNGEE. The CDR3 has 15 amino acids. V was pared by 3 bases and J by 7 bases, with 16 bases between. The DNA for the CDR3 is TGTGCCAGCAGCGGACCCGGGACTCGTGGTGAAAAACTGTTTTTT. Translation gives CASSGPGTRGEKLFF. Combining the CDR3 with reference TRBV9 and TRBJ1-4 gives the whole variable domain DSGVTQTPKHLITATGQRVTLRCSPRSGDLSVYWYQQSLDQGLQFLIQYYNGEERAKGNILERFSAQQFPDLHSELNLSSLELGDSALYFCASSGPGTRGEKLFFGSGTQLSVL.

The sample holds one count of this clone. V is TRBV30 and J is TRBJ1-1; D call uncertain. In germline, CDR1 is GTSNPN, CDR2 SVGIG (reference sequence). This CDR3 contains 11 residues. V shed 1 base and J shed 9 bases, with 9 bases lying between them. CDR3: CAWSAGRQAFF. The CDR3 bases are TGTGCCTGGAGTGCTGGGAGACAAGCTTTCTTT. The full variable domain, in which reference TRBV30 and TRBJ1-1 provide the parts outside the CDR3, is SQTIHQWPATLVQPVGSPLSLECTVEGTSNPNLYWYRQAAGRGLQLLFYSVGIGQISSEVPQNLSASRPQDRQFILSSKKLLLSDSGFYLCAWSAGRQAFFGQGTRLTVV.

The gene calls are TRBV5-1 and TRBJ1-1; TRBD1 matches 9 bases. Germline V gene lookup returns CDR1 SGHRS and CDR2 YFSETQ. With V trimmed by 3 bases and J by 0 bases, 6 bases remained unmatched. The CDR3 contains 16 residues. The CDR3 bases are TGCGCCAGCAGCTCCGGGACAGGGATCATGAACACTGAAGCTTTCTTT. As protein: CASSSGTGIMNTEAFF.

About this clone: The same CDR3 also results from other DNA sequences found in this sample. The chain uses TRBV6-5 and TRBJ2-2; possibly TRBD1 for D (5 bases). The germline CDR1 and CDR2 sequences are MNHEY and SVGAGI. The V end was cut by 6 bases, the J end by 1 base, with 9 bases between. This CDR3 has 14 amino acids. Here the CDR3 reads CASRRQGNTGELFF. The DNA for the CDR3 is TGTGCCAGCAGGCGTCAGGGGAACACCGGGGAGCTGTTTTTT.

This chain joins TRBV30 and TRBJ1-2; 8 nucleotides agree with TRBD1. The CDR3 length is 15 residues. Germline V lookup: CDR1 GTSNPN, CDR2 SVGIG (reference sequence). V trimming: 3 bases; J trimming: 2 bases; junction bases outside the gene matches: 8. CDR3 region: CAWRIETGDNYGYTF. The DNA for the CDR3 is TGTGCCTGGAGAATCGAGACAGGGGACAACTATGGCTACACCTTC.

Written as DNA, the CDR3 is TGTGCCAGCAGCATACGAGGACAGACCAGCACTGAAGCTTTCTTT. Its translation: CASSIRGQTSTEAFF. V usage is TRBV7-9 and J usage is TRBJ1-1; TRBD1 might be the D (6 bases). The V end lost 5 bases, the J end lost 4 bases, and 17 bases lay between the germline ends. The CDR3 has 15 residues. Germline loops: CDR1 SEHNR, CDR2 FQNEAQ (reference sequence).

This clone was seen a single time. The chain is built from TRBV7-3 and TRBJ2-4, with 8 bases that match TRBD1. The trim removed 5 bases at V and 0 bases at J, leaving 6 bases unmatched. CDR3 length equals 16 residues. Germline V CDR1 and CDR2: SGHTA, FQGTGA. As DNA, the CDR3 is TGTGCCAGCAGCCCCGGACAGGGCCTAGCCAAAAACATTCAGTACTTC. Protein: CASSPGQGLAKNIQYF.